A selection of T cell receptor beta chains follows, all from one sample in a study of blood T cell repertoires in COVID-19. The data were produced by immunoSEQ multiplex PCR, yet TCRdb's version contains in-frame clones alone and is incomplete. The table lists fewer than 200,000 clones, approximately 80% of them singletons. The source material was peripheral blood. Every receptor here comes from a man aged 55 to 69 with acute or convalescent COVID-19. Each CDR3 is given without its conserved first and last residue.

TRBJ1-2	TRBV2	ASSTELRGYT
TRBJ2-2	TRBV27	ASSLAGVATGELF
TRBJ2-3	TRBV30	AWNRDRTTDTQY
TRBJ1-2	TRBV6-5	ASSPGTGYGYT
TRBJ1-2	TRBV2	ASSEGWDRGNYGYT
TRBJ1-2	TRBV10-3	AISDRGLFGYT
TRBJ2-3	TRBV6-1	ASSDRGGFTDTQY
TRBJ2-3	TRBV5-1	ASSLLEGGITDTQY
TRBJ2-1	TRBV5-8	ASFRAPSSYNEQF
TRBJ1-3	TRBV15	ATSRGDSRYSGNTIY
TRBJ2-1	TRBV4-2	ASSQEASGTFNEQF
TRBJ1-2	TRBV2	ASRPSDYGYT
TRBJ1-1	TRBV10-3	AISNQGFNTEAF
TRBJ1-1	TRBV10-3	AISERQGGTNTEAF
TRBJ1-5	TRBV6-1	ASSELRQGGFNQPQH
TRBJ2-7	TRBV30	AWKPRDTFYYEQY
TRBJ2-7	TRBV11-1	ASSPVPETSSYEQY
TRBJ1-2	TRBV19	ASSNSNYGYT
TRBJ1-1	TRBV5-6	ASSFLTMTVINTEAF
TRBJ2-5	TRBV2	ASSETTSGGAETQY
TRBJ2-1	TRBV6-2/TRBV6-3	ASSYSPGLEYNEQF
TRBJ2-5	TRBV9	ASSVGASGVPGETQY
TRBJ2-1	TRBV30	AWSAGQSFNEQF
TRBJ1-2	TRBV6-6	ASSYSRGEDGYT
TRBJ1-6	TRBV6-6	ACGREVNSPLH